A single sample is the source of the 7 T cell receptor beta chains below, sequenced in a study of cytomegalovirus exposure and HLA in healthy donors. The PCR employed 60 Vbeta primers together with 13 Jbeta primers. The data were produced by immunoSEQ multiplex PCR, yet TCRdb's version contains in-frame clones alone and is incomplete. This table holds roughly 130,000 clones, around 83% found once. Input material: PBMCs. The receptors come from a girl aged 2 to 9 in good health and CMV-seronegative.

This clone was counted at least ten times. This sequence joins TRBV5-4 and TRBJ2-3, with TRBD2 matching over 9 bases. Germline values: CDR1 SGHNT, CDR2 YYREEE (reference sequence). V lost 0 bases, J lost 2 bases, and 10 bases stayed unmatched. This CDR3 has 18 residues. The CDR3 bases are TGTGCCAGCAGCTTGGGTCCGGAGCGGGGGGCCGTCACAGATACGCAGTATTTT. Amino acid sequence: CASSLGPERGAVTDTQYF.

The chain uses TRBV11-2 and TRBJ2-5, with D perhaps TRBD1 (6 bases). The CDR3 is 13 amino acids. Germline V gives CDR1 SGHAT, CDR2 FQNNGV. V gave up 1 base and J gave up 6 bases, with 9 bases separating them. CDR3 in DNA: TGTGCCAGCAGCTTAGCAGGGACACAGACCCAGTACTTC. It codes for CASSLAGTQTQYF.

This CDR3 is CAWSVLFSYEQYF. In nucleotides, the CDR3 is TGTGCCTGGAGTGTCCTTTTCTCCTACGAGCAGTACTTC. This chain connects TRBV30 to TRBJ2-7; D call uncertain. The CDR3 has 13 amino acids. Trimming took off 0 bases at V and 0 bases at J, with 6 bases between the two ends. Germline CDR1 is GTSNPN and CDR2 is SVGIG (reference sequence).

CDR3 in amino acids: CASSQGLWTYEQYF. CDR3 bases: TGTGCCAGTAGCCAGGGACTGTGGACCTACGAGCAGTACTTC. V is TRBV19 and J is TRBJ2-7, with D tentatively TRBD2 (6 bases). The CDR3 runs to 14 residues. In germline, CDR1 is LNHDA, CDR2 SQIVND (reference sequence). V lost 6 bases and J lost 2, with 14 bases in between.

The gene calls are TRBV30 and TRBJ2-7; 8 nucleotides line up with TRBD1. The germline V gene encodes CDR1 GTSNPN and CDR2 SVGIG (reference sequence). Losses at the gene ends were 2 bases for V and 1 base for J; bases not matched to a gene: 4. The CDR3 contains 14 residues. Here the CDR3 reads CAWSLGTGSYEQYF. DNA of the CDR3: TGTGCCTGGAGTCTAGGGACAGGATCCTACGAGCAGTACTTC.

As DNA, the CDR3 is TGTGCCAGCAGCCCAGGGACAGGGGACTACGAGCAGTACTTC. Protein sequence: CASSPGTGDYEQYF. This chain uses TRBV9 with TRBJ2-7; 10 positions match TRBD1. This CDR3 comprises 14 residues. V was pared by 4 bases and J by 3 bases, with 4 bases of the junction left unmatched. Germline V CDR1 and CDR2: SGDLS, YYNGEE.

The genes are TRBV29-1 and TRBJ2-7; TRBD2 is a possible D gene (5 bases). This CDR3 spans 11 amino acids. Trimming shortened V by 5 bases and J by 5 bases, and 10 bases separated the two germline ends. The V gene's germline CDR1 is SQVTM and CDR2 ANQGSEA. The CDR3 nucleotides are TGCAGCGTTACAAGGGAGAACGAGCAGTACTTC. It yields the protein CSVTRENEQYF.